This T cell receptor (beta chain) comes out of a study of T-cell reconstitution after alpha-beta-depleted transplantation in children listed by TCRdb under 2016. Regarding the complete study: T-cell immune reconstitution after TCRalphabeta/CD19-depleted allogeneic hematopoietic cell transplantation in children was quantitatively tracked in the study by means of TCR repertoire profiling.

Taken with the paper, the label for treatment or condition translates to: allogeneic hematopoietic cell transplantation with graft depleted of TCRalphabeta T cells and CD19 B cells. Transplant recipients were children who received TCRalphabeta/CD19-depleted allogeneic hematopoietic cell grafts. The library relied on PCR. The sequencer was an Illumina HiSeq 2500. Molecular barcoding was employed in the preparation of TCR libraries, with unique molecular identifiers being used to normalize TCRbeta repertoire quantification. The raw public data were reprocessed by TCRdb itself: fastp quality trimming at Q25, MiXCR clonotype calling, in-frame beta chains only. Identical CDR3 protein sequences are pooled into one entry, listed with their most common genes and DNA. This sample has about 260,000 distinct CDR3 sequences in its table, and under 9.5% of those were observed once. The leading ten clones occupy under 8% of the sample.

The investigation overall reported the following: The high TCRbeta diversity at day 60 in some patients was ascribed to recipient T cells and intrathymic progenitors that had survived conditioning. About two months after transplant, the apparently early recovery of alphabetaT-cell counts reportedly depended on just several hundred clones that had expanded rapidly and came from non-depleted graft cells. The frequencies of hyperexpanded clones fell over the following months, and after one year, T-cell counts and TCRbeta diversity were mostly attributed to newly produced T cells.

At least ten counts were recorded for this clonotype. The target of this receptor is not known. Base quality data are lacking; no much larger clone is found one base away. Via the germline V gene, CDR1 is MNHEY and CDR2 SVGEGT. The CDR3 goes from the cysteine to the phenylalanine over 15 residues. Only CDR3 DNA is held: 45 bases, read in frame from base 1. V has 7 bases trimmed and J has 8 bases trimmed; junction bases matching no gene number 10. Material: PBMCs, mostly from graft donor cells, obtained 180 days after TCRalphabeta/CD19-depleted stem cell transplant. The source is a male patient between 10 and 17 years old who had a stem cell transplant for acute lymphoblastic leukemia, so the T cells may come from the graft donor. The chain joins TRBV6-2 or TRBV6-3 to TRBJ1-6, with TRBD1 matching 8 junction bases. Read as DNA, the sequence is TGTGCCAGCACACCGCGACAGGGGCCGGATTCACCCCTCCACTTT. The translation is CASTPRQGPDSPLHF.